The 27 T cell receptor beta chains given below trace back to one sample, sequenced in a study of blood T cells in healthy people across ages. Combining a sample-barcoded 5' primer with a J-beta primer mix, a second PCR ran for 7 to 11 cycles. In TCRdb, the 5' RACE reads were re-called with MiXCR into one record per CDR3 protein. The sample includes around 1,900,000 distinct CDR3 sequences, around 40% of them seen just once. Sequenced sample: blood. The receptors come from a human donor in good health.

V usage is TRBV5-1 and J usage is TRBJ1-1; maybe TRBD1 (5 bases). Looked up from germline, CDR1 is SGHRS and CDR2 is YFSETQ. V gave up 6 bases and J gave up 0 bases, with 21 bases separating them. This CDR3 has 17 residues. The CDR3 loop reads CASTMYPLDNMNTEAFF. CDR3 DNA sequence: TGCGCCAGCACCATGTACCCGTTGGACAACATGAACACTGAAGCTTTCTTT.

This sequence joins TRBV5-1 and TRBJ2-2, with D possibly being TRBD1 (5 bases). Germline V gene data show CDR1 as SGHRS and CDR2 as YFSETQ. This CDR3 region has 16 residues. V gave up 7 bases and J gave up 3 bases, with 19 bases separating them. The CDR3, as DNA: TGCGCCAGCGCTTTCGAACTCGACAGATACACCGGGGAGCTGTTTTTT. Translated: CASAFELDRYTGELFF.

The gene calls are TRBV20-1 and TRBJ2-4; D not certain. The DNA matches TRBJ2-5 better at its end, which makes the J call doubtful. This CDR3 region has 13 residues. Germline loops: CDR1 DFQATT, CDR2 SNEGSKA (reference sequence). The CDR3 reads CSARPLEQETQYF. As DNA, the CDR3 is TGCAGTGCTAGGCCCTTAGAACAAGAGACCCAGTACTTC.

The rearrangement joins TRBV10-2 to TRBJ2-5; 9 bases fit TRBD2. The CDR3 covers 12 residues. Per the germline V gene, CDR1 is WSHSY and CDR2 is SAAADI. The ends lost 5 bases at V and 11 bases at J; junction bases unmatched: 6. The CDR3 loop reads CASSTSGHEQYF. In DNA form, the CDR3 reads TGCGCCAGCAGTACTAGCGGGCATGAGCAGTACTTC.

The chain combines TRBV15 with TRBJ1-2, with TRBD1 matching over 9 bases. Germline-derived CDR1 and CDR2 are LNHNV and YYDKDF (reference sequence). V shed 1 base and J 9 bases; nucleotides not matched to a gene: 6. This CDR3 has 14 amino acids. The CDR3 is CATSRGQGVLSYTF. The CDR3 DNA sequence: TGTGCCACCAGCAGAGGACAGGGGGTTTTGAGCTACACCTTC.

The chain's CDR3 is CASSLQGRKGPEAGANVLTF. In DNA form, the CDR3 reads TGTGCCAGCAGTTTGCAGGGGCGCAAGGGTCCCGAGGCTGGGGCCAACGTCCTGACTTTC. The chain recombines TRBV6-5 with TRBJ2-6, with D possibly TRBD1 on 6 matching bases. The CDR3 spans 20 residues. Trimming pared 4 bases from V and 2 bases from J, leaving 24 bases between. Germline CDR1 is MNHEY and CDR2 is SVGAGI.

The genes are TRBV7-2 and TRBJ2-3; D not resolved. Per the germline V gene, CDR1 is SGHTA and CDR2 is FQGNSA. The CDR3 contains 13 residues. The germline V and J ends were trimmed by 6 bases and 14 bases, with 21 bases remaining between them. This CDR3 is CASSPPSIPERYF. The CDR3 nucleotides read TGTGCCAGCAGTCCACCCTCTATACCCGAGCGGTATTTT. The variable domain in full, completed from reference TRBV7-2 and TRBJ2-3, reads GAGVSQSPSNKVTEKGKDVELRCDPISGHTALYWYRQSLGQGLEFLIYFQGNSAPDKSGLPSDRFSAERTGGSVSTLTIQRTQQEDSAVYLCASSPPSIPERYFGPGTRLTVL.

This clonotype occurred a few times. CDR3 in amino acids: CASSLGAGELGYTF. The CDR3 nucleotides are TGCGCCAGCAGCTTGGGGGCAGGGGAGTTGGGCTACACCTTC. This chain links TRBV5-1 with TRBJ1-2, with a possible D match to TRBD1 (6 bases). The CDR3 consists of 14 residues. Germline CDR1 and CDR2: SGHRS and YFSETQ. Trimming removed 0 bases from V and 8 bases from J, with 14 bases in between.

J is TRBJ1-2 and V is TRBV2; the match to TRBD1 covers 7 bases. The germline V gene encodes CDR1 SNHLY and CDR2 FYNNEI. The CDR3 length is 14 residues. Unmatched junction bases numbered 8, after V lost 5 bases and J lost 5 bases. The CDR3 here is CASSYTTGAYGYTF. CDR3 in DNA: TGTGCCAGCAGTTATACTACAGGGGCGTATGGCTACACCTTC. Complete variable domain (other parts from reference TRBV2 and TRBJ1-2): EPEVTQTPSHQVTQMGQEVILRCVPISNHLYFYWYRQILGQKVEFLVSFYNNEISEKSEIFDDQFSVERPDGSNFTLKIRSTKLEDSAMYFCASSYTTGAYGYTFGSGTRLTVV.

A few counts support this clonotype. J is TRBJ1-5 and V is TRBV7-9; D perhaps matches TRBD1 (6 bases). Germline V gives CDR1 SEHNR, CDR2 FQNEAQ (reference sequence). The CDR3 totals 14 residues. Trimming removed 5 bases from V and 6 bases from J, with 14 bases in between. CDR3 coding DNA: TGTGCCAGCAGCCGGCGCGGGGGCGGTCAGCCCCAGCATTTT. Protein sequence: CASSRRGGGQPQHF.

This clonotype was observed a few times. The genes are TRBV6-6 and TRBJ2-3; 9 bases map to TRBD2. Germline-derived CDR1 and CDR2 are MNHNY and SVGAGI (reference sequence). The CDR3 consists of 16 residues. The V and J ends lost 7 bases and 2 bases, in that order; junction bases with no gene match: 10. For the CDR3, the DNA is TGTGCCAGCACCCCGTTGCTAGCGGGGATCACAGATACGCAGTATTTT. Encoded protein: CASTPLLAGITDTQYF.

This clonotype was counted between two and nine times. The chain employs TRBV29-1 and TRBJ1-1; D might be TRBD1 (6 bases). There are 11 residues in the CDR3. V lost 6 bases to trimming and J lost 8 bases, with 13 bases between them. Per germline, CDR1 SQVTM and CDR2 ANQGSEA. Written as DNA, the CDR3 is TGCAGCGTGGGGGGCTCGATGGAAGCTTTCTTT. This codes for CSVGGSMEAFF.

The CDR3 spells CSASRASNSPLHF. The CDR3 DNA reads as TGCAGTGCTAGCCGGGCCTCTAATTCACCCCTCCACTTT. This rearrangement joins TRBV20-1 to TRBJ1-6; D not resolved. The CDR3 contains 13 residues. Deletions cut 3 bases from V and 6 bases from J, with 9 bases between. From germline, CDR1 is DFQATT and CDR2 SNEGSKA (reference sequence).

CDR3 sequence (DNA): TGCAGTGCCCTAATTCCGGGACAGTCACGAAGTGAAAAACTGTTTTTT. This codes for CSALIPGQSRSEKLFF. This sequence joins TRBV20-1 and TRBJ1-4, with 7 positions matching TRBD1. CDR1 is DFQATT and CDR2 is SNEGSKA in the germline V gene (reference sequence). The trim removed 6 bases at V and 7 bases at J, leaving 17 bases unmatched. The CDR3 has 16 amino acids.

The chain is built from TRBV7-2 and TRBJ1-1; 7 positions match TRBD1. The V gene end was trimmed by 1 base and the J gene end by 5 bases; junction bases not matched to a gene: 7. This CDR3 contains 15 residues. Germline CDR1 and CDR2: SGHTA and FQGNSA. CDR3 nucleotides: TGTGCCAGCAGCTTAGTAGGGGGCGCGGAGACTGAAGCTTTCTTT. It encodes CASSLVGGAETEAFF.

The V and J genes are TRBV4-2 and TRBJ1-2, with D possibly TRBD1 on 5 matching bases. CDR1 is LGHNA, CDR2 YNFKEQ, per germline. V was clipped by 0 bases and J by 7 bases, with 12 bases between them. The length of the CDR3 is 14 residues. CDR3 loop: CASSQDQRGFGYTF. For the CDR3, the DNA is TGTGCCAGCAGCCAAGATCAAAGGGGATTTGGCTACACCTTC.

This chain joins TRBV10-3 and TRBJ2-5, with D maybe TRBD1 (6 bases). The CDR3 is made up of 13 amino acids. Germline V gene sequence: CDR1 ENHRY, CDR2 SYGVKD. With 5 bases removed from V and 5 bases from J, the gap between germline ends came to 12 bases. CDR3 in amino acids: CAISYSGAETQYF. Written as DNA, the CDR3 is TGTGCCATCAGTTACTCAGGGGCGGAGACCCAGTACTTC.

This clonotype has a handful of counts. The chain combines TRBV7-3 with TRBJ2-1, with TRBD2 as a possible D gene (5 bases). V shed 1 base and J shed 2 bases, with 18 bases lying between them. Germline values: CDR1 SGHTA, CDR2 FQGTGA. The CDR3 is 18 amino acids. The CDR3 loop reads CASSLSPPPAGPYNEQFF. CDR3 sequence (DNA): TGTGCCAGCAGCTTAAGTCCTCCCCCCGCGGGCCCCTACAATGAGCAGTTCTTC.

This clonotype was counted a few times. This rearrangement joins TRBV15 to TRBJ2-3; 11 bases agree with TRBD2. V shed 5 bases, J shed 4 bases, and the junction held 11 bases outside the gene matches. The CDR3 totals 17 residues. Germline loops: CDR1 LNHNV, CDR2 YYDKDF (reference sequence). DNA for the CDR3: TGTGCCACCAGCTACACATTCGGGACTAGCGGACCAGATACGCAGTATTTT. Encoded protein: CATSYTFGTSGPDTQYF.

This rearrangement joins TRBV7-2 to TRBJ2-7; possibly TRBD1 for D (5 bases). The CDR3 extends over 16 amino acids. V was clipped by 5 bases and J by 2 bases, with 19 bases between them. The germline CDR1 and CDR2 sequences are SGHTA and FQGNSA. This CDR3 is CASSMTFFQGPYEQYF. Written as DNA, the CDR3 is TGTGCCAGCAGCATGACCTTTTTTCAGGGCCCCTACGAGCAGTACTTC.

This clonotype was counted only a few times. The junction shows a germline mismatch at one end, possibly a read error. The rearrangement joins TRBV12-5 to TRBJ2-7; no definite D call. The CDR3 has 11 amino acids. From germline, CDR1 is LGHNT and CDR2 FRNRAP. DNA for the CDR3: TGTGCTGGTGGACCTCTTTACGAGCAGTACTTC. The encoded protein is CAGGPLYEQYF.

There are a few counts of this clonotype. This sequence may be a read error, since a much larger clone differs from it by one base. The chain recombines TRBV7-2 with TRBJ2-1, with D uncertain. The germline CDR1 and CDR2 sequences are SGHTA and FQGNSA. With 1 base removed from V and 3 bases from J, the gap between germline ends came to 10 bases. The CDR3 has 15 amino acids. CDR3 nucleotide sequence: TGTGCCAGCAGCTTAGTCGGCAAGGGCTACAATGAGCAGTTCTTC. Its protein product is CASSLVGKGYNEQFF.

This chain joins TRBV4-1 and TRBJ2-5; possible D gene TRBD2, 6 bases. The DNA end is a closer match to TRBJ2-7, so the J assignment may be wrong. Germline CDR1 and CDR2: MGHRA and YSYEKL. This CDR3 is built from 15 residues. CDR3 protein: CASSQVVGSTDEQYF. In DNA form, the CDR3 reads TGCGCCAGCAGCCAAGTTGTCGGGAGTACGGACGAGCAGTACTTC.

Turning to this clonotype: One end of the junction varies from germline; a read error may be responsible. The chain recombines TRBV7-3 with TRBJ2-7, with 9 bases identical to TRBD2. Germline V gene data show CDR1 as SGHTA and CDR2 as FQGTGA. The CDR3 runs to 18 residues. The CDR3 bases are TGTGCCAACAGCTTAAAAGGTCCTAGCGGGGCCAGCTCCTACGAGCAGTACTTC. Its protein product is CANSLKGPSGASSYEQYF.

This clonotype has more than one count but fewer than ten. The chain recombines TRBV2 with TRBJ1-5; D perhaps matches TRBD1 (6 bases). The germline gives CDR1 SNHLY, CDR2 FYNNEI. V was clipped by 6 bases and J by 5 bases, with 14 bases between them. This CDR3 contains 14 residues. The CDR3 is CASRLEGVYQPQHF. The DNA of the CDR3 is TGTGCCAGCAGATTAGAGGGGGTTTATCAGCCCCAGCATTTT.

CDR3 loop: CASSQDRGQRYNEQFF. CDR3 nucleotides: TGCGCCAGCAGCCAAGATAGGGGACAGAGATACAATGAGCAGTTCTTC. The rearrangement uses TRBV4-3 and TRBJ2-1; TRBD1 aligns across 7 bases. This CDR3 has 16 amino acids. J gave up 4 bases and V 0 bases, and 6 bases lay outside the gene matches. Germline-derived CDR1 and CDR2 are LGHNA and YSLEER.

This clonotype came up once. This rearrangement joins TRBV5-1 to TRBJ2-5; unclear D gene. The V gene's germline CDR1 is SGHRS and CDR2 YFSETQ. The V end lost 3 bases, the J end lost 2 bases, and 14 bases lay between the germline ends. The CDR3 is 15 amino acids. CDR3 sequence: CASSWGLAVQETQYF. CDR3 bases: TGCGCCAGCAGCTGGGGATTGGCGGTACAAGAGACCCAGTACTTC.